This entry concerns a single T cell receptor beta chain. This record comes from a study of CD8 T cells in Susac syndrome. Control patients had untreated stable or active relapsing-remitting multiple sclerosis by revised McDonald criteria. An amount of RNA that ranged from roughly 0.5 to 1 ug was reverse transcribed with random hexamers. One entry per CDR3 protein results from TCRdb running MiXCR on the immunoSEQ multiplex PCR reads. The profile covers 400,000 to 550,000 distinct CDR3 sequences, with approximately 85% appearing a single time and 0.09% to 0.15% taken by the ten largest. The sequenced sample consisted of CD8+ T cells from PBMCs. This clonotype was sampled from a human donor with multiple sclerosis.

The CDR3 sequence: CASSSDPYQGVLNTEAFF. The CDR3 DNA is TGTGCCAGCAGCTCGGACCCCTACCAGGGCGTTTTGAACACTGAAGCTTTCTTT. The chain uses TRBV7-2 and TRBJ1-1; tentative D call: TRBD1 (5 bases). The CDR3 is made up of 18 amino acids. V dropped 4 bases and J dropped 0 bases, with 21 bases sitting between them. Germline values: CDR1 SGHTA, CDR2 FQGNSA. The complete variable domain, with remaining parts taken from reference TRBV7-2 and TRBJ1-1, reads GAGVSQSPSNKVTEKGKDVELRCDPISGHTALYWYRQSLGQGLEFLIYFQGNSAPDKSGLPSDRFSAERTGGSVSTLTIQRTQQEDSAVYLCASSSDPYQGVLNTEAFFGQGTRLTVV.